Each of the 31 T cell receptor beta chains below was sequenced from the same sample in a study of shared clonotypes between healthy human individuals. The repertoire was sequenced with immunoSEQ multiplex PCR; TCRdb's copy has only in-frame clones and lacks some. Of 2,500,000 or so clones listed, approximately 90% were seen once; the top ten hold 0.13% to 0.15%. Sequencing was performed on naive CD4+ T cells sorted from blood. The subset is: CD45RA+ positively selected. The receptors were gathered from a man younger than 35 in good health.

This rearrangement joins TRBV4-1 to TRBJ2-5, with a weak D call TRBD2 (7 bases). Trimming stripped 0 bases from V and 5 bases from J, with 25 bases between. CDR3 length equals 19 residues. CDR1 is MGHRA and CDR2 is YSYEKL in the germline V gene. The CDR3 here is CASSQDFTGLAVEWETQYF. In DNA form, the CDR3 reads TGCGCCAGCAGCCAAGATTTTACAGGGCTAGCGGTGGAGTGGGAGACCCAGTACTTC.

This clone was counted once. The chain links TRBV7-2 to TRBJ1-1; no clear D. CDR1 is SGHTA, CDR2 FQGNSA, per germline. The CDR3 totals 14 residues. V lost 2 bases to trimming and J lost 1 base, with 8 bases between them. Here the CDR3 reads CASSLQSPNTEAFF. CDR3 bases: TGTGCCAGCAGCTTACAGTCACCGAACACTGAAGCTTTCTTT.

Note on this clone: Other nucleotide sequences from this sample produce the same CDR3. The V and J genes are TRBV14 and TRBJ1-2; D unclear. Trimming took 1 base from V and 4 from J, leaving 7 bases between them. This CDR3 has 13 amino acids. The germline CDR1 and CDR2 sequences are SGHDN and FVKESK. The CDR3, as DNA: TGTGCCAGCAGCCAAGTGGGAAGCTATGGCTACACCTTC. It is translated as CASSQVGSYGYTF.

In its sample, this clone was seen once. The rearrangement joins TRBV7-9 to TRBJ1-1, with D possibly matching TRBD1 (6 bases). Germline CDR1 reads SEHNR; CDR2 reads FQNEAQ (reference sequence). Trimming took 5 bases from V and 1 from J, leaving 11 bases between them. This CDR3 is 14 amino acids long. The CDR3 region is CASSPGHTNTEAFF. For the CDR3, the DNA is TGTGCCAGCAGCCCGGGACACACGAACACTGAAGCTTTCTTT.

The V call is TRBV18, the J call TRBJ1-1, with a weak D call TRBD1 (6 bases). The V and J ends lost 3 bases and 1 base respectively, with 12 bases between them. In germline, CDR1 is KGHSH, CDR2 LQKENI. The CDR3 covers 15 residues. The CDR3 sequence: CASSPGGSRNTEAFF. The CDR3 nucleotides read TGTGCCAGCTCACCGGGGGGCTCTAGGAACACTGAAGCTTTCTTT. The full variable domain, with the rest looked up from reference TRBV18 and TRBJ1-1, is NAGVMQNPRHLVRRRGQEARLRCSPMKGHSHVYWYRQLPEEGLKFMVYLQKENIIDESGMPKERFSAEFPKEGPSILRIQQVVRGDSAAYFCASSPGGSRNTEAFFGQGTRLTVV.

V gene TRBV7-9 combines with J gene TRBJ2-3; a weak D match, TRBD2 (7 bases). This CDR3 is 19 amino acids long. The ends were cut back, 4 bases at V and 3 bases at J, with 26 bases in the middle. In germline, CDR1 is SEHNR, CDR2 FQNEAQ (reference sequence). DNA of the CDR3: TGTGCCAGCAGCTCTTTAACTGTAAGCCGGCGGGGGCCAACAGATACGCAGTATTTT. Amino acids: CASSSLTVSRRGPTDTQYF. Full variable domain (outside the CDR3, taken from reference TRBV7-9 and TRBJ2-3): DTGVSQNPRHKITKRGQNVTFRCDPISEHNRLYWYRQTLGQGPEFLTYFQNEAQLEKSRLLSDRFSAERPKGSFSTLEIQRTEQGDSAMYLCASSSLTVSRRGPTDTQYFGPGTRLTVL.

This rearrangement joins TRBV18 to TRBJ2-2, with D possibly being TRBD1 (5 bases). Germline CDR1 KGHSH, CDR2 LQKENI. This CDR3 has 15 residues. V dropped 9 bases and J dropped 6 bases, with 20 bases sitting between them. CDR3 coding DNA: TGTGCCAGTTTACAGGTGGCGAGCACCGCCGGGGAGCTGTTTTTT. Translation: CASLQVASTAGELFF. The entire variable domain, with the rest obtained from reference TRBV18 and TRBJ2-2, is as follows: NAGVMQNPRHLVRRRGQEARLRCSPMKGHSHVYWYRQLPEEGLKFMVYLQKENIIDESGMPKERFSAEFPKEGPSILRIQQVVRGDSAAYFCASLQVASTAGELFFGEGSRLTVL.

Note on this clone: This same CDR3 is encoded by further DNA sequences in the sample. This chain joins TRBV5-6 and TRBJ2-7; 8 bases are a match to TRBD1. This CDR3 has 14 amino acids. V was clipped by 2 bases and J by 4 bases; unmatched bases: 5. Per germline, CDR1 SGHDT and CDR2 YYEEEE. CDR3 coding DNA: TGTGCCAGCAGCTTAGGGACAGGTGCTTACGAGCAGTACTTC. Encoded protein: CASSLGTGAYEQYF.

This clone was observed once. The chain uses TRBV5-4 and TRBJ2-3; 11 positions agree with TRBD2. Germline V gives CDR1 SGHNT, CDR2 YYREEE (reference sequence). J was trimmed by 2 bases and V by 4 bases; bases with no gene match: 6. CDR3 length: 16 amino acids. The CDR3 DNA reads TGTGCCAGCAGCGCGGGACTAGCGGCCCACACAGATACGCAGTATTTT. It yields the protein CASSAGLAAHTDTQYF.

This clone was recorded once. The gene calls are TRBV5-1 and TRBJ2-5; the D is unclear. Trimming took off 0 bases at V and 1 base at J, with 10 bases between the two ends. The CDR3 is 15 amino acids. The V gene's germline CDR1 is SGHRS and CDR2 YFSETQ. The CDR3: CASSLGSGAQETQYF. The CDR3 nucleotides read TGCGCCAGCAGCTTGGGTTCAGGAGCCCAAGAGACCCAGTACTTC.

V gene TRBV11-2 combines with J gene TRBJ1-6; TRBD1 matches 9 bases. Trimming removed 3 bases from V and 2 bases from J; junction bases left unmatched: 8. This CDR3 has 18 residues. CDR1 and CDR2 (germline): SGHAT, FQNNGV. CDR3 nucleotide sequence: TGTGCCAGCAGCTTGAGAGGACAGGGGAGCGCCTATAATTCACCCCTCCACTTT. Amino acid sequence: CASSLRGQGSAYNSPLHF.

The V and J genes are TRBV4-2 and TRBJ1-1, with 8 bases that match TRBD1. The junction had 17 bases not matched to a gene; V was cut back by 4 bases and J by 1 base. Germline loops: CDR1 LGHNA, CDR2 YNFKEQ. This CDR3 is built from 19 residues. The CDR3 sequence: CASSPLGVQGAAGNTEAFF. Written as DNA, the CDR3 is TGTGCCAGCAGCCCCCTAGGGGTCCAGGGGGCTGCGGGGAACACTGAAGCTTTCTTT.

The gene calls are TRBV19 and TRBJ2-3, with a tentative D call TRBD2 (6 bases). This CDR3 contains 14 residues. V was pared by 5 bases and J by 2 bases, with 11 bases between. Germline V lookup: CDR1 LNHDA, CDR2 SQIVND (reference sequence). The CDR3 is CASSYGGATDTQYF. In nucleotides, the CDR3 is TGTGCCAGTAGTTACGGGGGAGCCACAGATACGCAGTATTTT.

As to this clone: One junction end disagrees with the germline gene, perhaps due to a read error. This rearrangement joins TRBV7-2 to TRBJ2-7; D is perhaps TRBD2 (5 bases). Germline V gene lookup returns CDR1 SGHTA and CDR2 FQGNSA. The CDR3 sequence is 16 residues long. The CDR3 DNA reads as TGTGCCAGCAGCCTAACCTCTTCGGACTCCTCCTCCGAGCAGTACTTC. It codes for CASSLTSSDSSSEQYF.

The rearrangement links TRBV25-1 to TRBJ2-1; the D is unclear. Germline V gene data show CDR1 as MGHDK and CDR2 as SYGVNS. Trimming left V 3 bases short and J 2 bases short, with 8 bases between. The CDR3 is made up of 14 amino acids. The CDR3 sequence is CASSEGQTYNEQFF. The DNA of the CDR3 is TGTGCCAGCAGTGAGGGCCAGACCTACAATGAGCAGTTCTTC. The entire variable domain, with the rest obtained from reference TRBV25-1 and TRBJ2-1, is as follows: EADIYQTPRYLVIGTGKKITLECSQTMGHDKMYWYQQDPGMELHLIHYSYGVNSTEKGDLSSESTVSRIRTEHFPLTLESARPSHTSQYLCASSEGQTYNEQFFGPGTRLTVL.

The rearrangement links TRBV5-1 to TRBJ2-1; TRBD2 is a possible D gene (6 bases). This CDR3 has 15 residues. Germline lookup yields CDR1 SGHRS and CDR2 YFSETQ. Trimming took 0 bases from V and 4 from J, leaving 11 bases between them. CDR3 protein: CASSLVPSEYNEQFF. Written as DNA, the CDR3 is TGCGCCAGCAGCTTGGTCCCTAGCGAGTACAATGAGCAGTTCTTC.

This sequence joins TRBV4-1 and TRBJ2-2; 8 nucleotides match TRBD2. This CDR3 has 13 residues. Germline CDR1 MGHRA, CDR2 YSYEKL. The V segment lost 6 bases and the J segment 13 bases; nucleotides outside the gene matches: 10. The CDR3 spells CASSDFGRGGLFF. CDR3 DNA: TGCGCCAGCAGTGACTTCGGGAGGGGAGGGCTGTTTTTT.

V gene TRBV5-6 combines with J gene TRBJ2-3; tentative D call: TRBD1 (6 bases). The CDR3 extends over 15 amino acids. Trimming shortened V by 3 bases and J by 2 bases, and 13 bases separated the two germline ends. Germline lookup yields CDR1 SGHDT and CDR2 YYEEEE. The CDR3 loop is CASSYQQGSTDTQYF. CDR3 coding DNA: TGTGCCAGCAGCTATCAACAGGGATCCACAGATACGCAGTATTTT. The full variable domain, in which reference TRBV5-6 and TRBJ2-3 provide the parts outside the CDR3, is DAGVTQSPTHLIKTRGQQVTLRCSPKSGHDTVSWYQQALGQGPQFIFQYYEEEERQRGNFPDRFSGHQFPNYSSELNVNALLLGDSALYLCASSYQQGSTDTQYFGPGTRLTVL.

The chain is built from TRBV5-4 and TRBJ1-4; 7 bases fit TRBD1. The V and J ends lost 4 bases and 4 bases, in that order; junction bases with no gene match: 4. Germline V gives CDR1 SGHNT, CDR2 YYREEE (reference sequence). This CDR3 spans 14 amino acids. CDR3 region: CASSQGQINEKLFF. CDR3 in DNA: TGTGCCAGCAGCCAGGGACAGATTAATGAAAAACTGTTTTTT.

A word on this clone: The same CDR3 can be traced to other DNA sequences in this sample. The chain employs TRBV2 and TRBJ2-7; tentatively, D is TRBD2 (6 bases). Between the trimmed V and J ends, which lost 5 bases and 2 bases, there was a span of 13 bases. CDR3 length: 14 amino acids. CDR1 is SNHLY, CDR2 FYNNEI, per germline. The CDR3 loop reads CASSLQGLPYEQYF. The CDR3, as DNA: TGTGCCAGCAGTCTTCAGGGACTCCCCTACGAGCAGTACTTC.

Concerning this clone itself: The junction does not match germline at one end; this may be a read error. The CDR3 DNA reads as TGTGCCTGGGGGGGACAGGGGGCTTCCTCCCTCAAATTC. It is translated as CAWGGQGASSLKF. V gene TRBV30 combines with J gene TRBJ2-7, with 12 bases matching TRBD1. Germline V gives CDR1 GTSNPN, CDR2 SVGIG (reference sequence). The CDR3 has 13 amino acids.

The chain joins TRBV28 to TRBJ2-7; D uncertain. Germline CDR1 reads MDHEN; CDR2 reads SYDVKM. Trimming stripped 8 bases from V and 2 bases from J, with 7 bases between. The CDR3 is 11 amino acids. The CDR3 reads CASQDAYEQYF. CDR3 nucleotides: TGTGCCAGCCAGGACGCCTACGAGCAGTACTTC.

V usage is TRBV6-6 and J usage is TRBJ2-1; 10 bases are shared with TRBD2. Germline values: CDR1 MNHNY, CDR2 SVGAGI (reference sequence). The CDR3 has 15 amino acids. Trimming cost V 2 bases and J 6 bases; bases outside gene matches: 4. The CDR3 loop is CASSYPGLALNEQFF. CDR3 nucleotides: TGTGCCAGCAGTTACCCGGGACTAGCGCTCAATGAGCAGTTCTTC.

V and J are TRBV18 and TRBJ2-2; perhaps TRBD1 as D (6 bases). This CDR3 comprises 15 residues. Germline CDR1 and CDR2: KGHSH and LQKENI. Trimming removed 1 base at V and 5 bases at J, with 11 bases between. The CDR3 sequence is CASSPRTALTGELFF. CDR3 bases: TGTGCCAGCTCACCACGGACAGCGCTGACCGGGGAGCTGTTTTTT.

The CDR3 is CASSPQYSGANVLTF. CDR3 in DNA: TGTGCCAGCAGCCCGCAGTACTCTGGGGCCAACGTCCTGACTTTC. V gene TRBV11-2 combines with J gene TRBJ2-6; D is unresolved. Germline values: CDR1 SGHAT, CDR2 FQNNGV. V shed 5 bases and J shed 0 bases, with 8 bases lying between them. The CDR3 loop spans 15 amino acids.

The chain combines TRBV2 with TRBJ2-2; 7 positions match TRBD1. CDR3 length: 12 amino acids. CDR1 is SNHLY and CDR2 is FYNNEI in the germline V gene. V shed 11 bases and J 6 bases; nucleotides not matched to a gene: 6. The CDR3 spells CAGRQGAGELFF. In DNA, the CDR3 is TGTGCCGGACGACAGGGTGCCGGGGAGCTGTTTTTT.

This rearrangement joins TRBV18 to TRBJ2-7; 10 nucleotides agree with TRBD1. The germline CDR1 and CDR2 sequences are KGHSH and LQKENI. Germline trimming cut 3 bases from V and 3 bases from J; bases unmatched to any gene: 5. The CDR3 sequence is 15 residues long. The CDR3 region is CASSPGQGGVYEQYF. Written as DNA, the CDR3 is TGTGCCAGCTCACCTGGACAGGGGGGCGTCTACGAGCAGTACTTC.

The chain links TRBV9 to TRBJ2-1; 13 bases fit TRBD2. This CDR3 spans 16 amino acids. Trimming took 1 base from V and 7 from J; bases not matched to a gene: 5. Germline lookup yields CDR1 SGDLS and CDR2 YYNGEE. The CDR3 DNA sequence: TGTGCCAGCAGCGTAATTGGACTAGCGGGAGCGAATGAGCAGTTCTTC. Its protein product is CASSVIGLAGANEQFF.

The gene calls are TRBV11-3 and TRBJ2-4, with unresolved D. The CDR3 length is 14 residues. V lost 2 bases, J lost 5 bases, and 10 bases lay in between. CDR1 is SGHNT and CDR2 is YENEEA in the germline V gene. The chain's CDR3 is CASSLSGPENIQYF. CDR3 bases: TGTGCCAGCAGCTTATCCGGTCCGGAAAACATTCAGTACTTC.

V and J are TRBV19 and TRBJ2-7; D not certain. V shed 5 bases and J shed 0 bases, with 8 bases lying between them. Germline V gene lookup returns CDR1 LNHDA and CDR2 SQIVND (reference sequence). This CDR3 region has 13 residues. CDR3: CASSGRPSYEQYF. CDR3 coding DNA: TGTGCCAGTAGTGGTCGGCCCTCCTACGAGCAGTACTTC.

This chain connects TRBV5-5 to TRBJ1-1, with a weak D call TRBD1 (5 bases). Germline assignment: CDR1 SGHKS and CDR2 YYEKEE (reference sequence). The CDR3 spans 15 residues. V shed 0 bases and J shed 1 base, with 10 bases lying between them. CDR3 loop: CASSLGLGGNTEAFF. The CDR3 region has the DNA TGTGCCAGCAGCTTGGGCCTCGGGGGGAACACTGAAGCTTTCTTT.